Below, 13 T cell receptor beta chains from the same sample are listed, as sequenced in a study of patients and donors after allogeneic stem cell transplantation. TCRdb recomputed calls from the RT-PCR reads with MiXCR, one row per CDR3 protein. Of about 15,000 distinct CDR3 sequences listed, 27% are singletons. Sequenced sample: blood, either unsorted or a sorted T cell fraction (not recorded which). The receptor source for this set is a human donor who was either an allogeneic HSCT recipient or a stem cell or donor lymphocyte infusion donor (not recorded which). It is not recorded whose cells these are; they may come from a transplant donor.

The chain uses TRBV7-9 and TRBJ1-2; no reliable D call. The CDR3 totals 15 residues. The V gene's germline CDR1 is SEHNR and CDR2 FQNEAQ (reference sequence). Trimming stripped 5 bases from V and 1 base from J, with 14 bases between. CDR3 protein: CASSPSGSLNYGYTF. CDR3 in DNA: TGTGCCAGCAGCCCCTCGGGGTCCCTTAACTATGGCTACACCTTC.

A few counts support this clonotype. This rearrangement joins TRBV7-9 to TRBJ1-2; TRBD1 matches at 9 bases. The CDR3 spans 13 residues. The junction had 4 bases not matched to a gene; V was cut back by 3 bases and J by 8 bases. The germline gives CDR1 SEHNR, CDR2 FQNEAQ (reference sequence). The CDR3 nucleotides read TGTGCCAGCAGCTTCCTTACAGGGGGCGGCTACACCTTC. This translates into CASSFLTGGGYTF.

This rearrangement joins TRBV10-3 to TRBJ1-1; TRBD1 agrees at 7 bases. V lost 7 bases and J lost 3; bases outside the gene matches: 5. The CDR3 runs to 13 residues. The germline CDR1 and CDR2 sequences are ENHRY and SYGVKD. The CDR3 DNA follows: TGTGCCATCAATGACAGGGAGGACACTGAAGCTTTCTTT. Amino acid sequence: CAINDREDTEAFF.

This clonotype was observed at least ten times. The rearrangement links TRBV5-1 to TRBJ1-2, with D uncertain. The CDR3 contains 13 residues. Germline V gene data show CDR1 as SGHRS and CDR2 as YFSETQ. Trimming pared 4 bases from V and 8 bases from J, leaving 15 bases between. CDR3 in DNA: TGCGCCAGCAGCCCATACACTACTGACGGCTACACCTTC. It specifies CASSPYTTDGYTF.

In regard to this clonotype: Relative to the germline gene, one junction end is altered; a read error may explain this. The chain joins TRBV7-3 to TRBJ1-3; D is possibly TRBD1 (6 bases). CDR1 and CDR2 from the germline V gene are SGHTA and FQGTGA. The CDR3 contains 15 residues. For the CDR3, the DNA is TGTGCCAGCAGCCTAACAGGGTATGGTGGAAACACCATATATTTT. As protein: CASSLTGYGGNTIYF.

This clonotype was found a few times. The gene calls are TRBV20-1 and TRBJ1-6; the D gene is possibly TRBD1 (5 bases). This CDR3 region has 15 residues. Germline values: CDR1 DFQATT, CDR2 SNEGSKA (reference sequence). V shed 6 bases and J shed 0 bases, with 12 bases lying between them. CDR3 coding DNA: TGCAGTGCGGCAAGAGGGGTCTCCTATAATTCACCCCTCCACTTT. Translated, it gives CSAARGVSYNSPLHF.

By sample share, this clonotype is large. This sequence joins TRBV7-9 and TRBJ2-1; 7 positions agree with TRBD1. Germline values: CDR1 SEHNR, CDR2 FQNEAQ (reference sequence). This CDR3 has 16 amino acids. The ends lost 1 base at V and 9 bases at J; junction bases unmatched: 12. This CDR3 reads CASSLGFVDRIVEQFF. DNA of the CDR3: TGTGCCAGCAGCTTAGGATTTGTGGACAGGATAGTTGAGCAGTTCTTC. Using reference TRBV7-9 and TRBJ2-1 for the parts outside the CDR3, the full variable domain is DTGVSQNPRHKITKRGQNVTFRCDPISEHNRLYWYRQTLGQGPEFLTYFQNEAQLEKSRLLSDRFSAERPKGSFSTLEIQRTEQGDSAMYLCASSLGFVDRIVEQFFGPGTRLTVL.

The V gene is TRBV13, the J gene TRBJ1-3; D might be TRBD1 (6 bases). From germline, CDR1 is PRHDT and CDR2 FYEKMQ (reference sequence). Trimming shortened V by 4 bases and J by 6 bases, and 16 bases separated the two germline ends. CDR3 length equals 15 residues. The CDR3, as DNA: TGTGCCAGCAGCTCCACAGGGTTTCCAATAAACACCATATATTTT. Amino acid sequence: CASSSTGFPINTIYF.

This chain connects TRBV20-1 to TRBJ1-6, with a possible D match to TRBD1 (5 bases). Per germline, CDR1 DFQATT and CDR2 SNEGSKA (reference sequence). This CDR3 spans 15 amino acids. Trimming shortened V by 0 bases and J by 7 bases, and 13 bases separated the two germline ends. CDR3 protein: CSARDFGTQNSPLHF. The CDR3 bases are TGCAGTGCTAGAGATTTCGGGACGCAGAATTCACCCCTCCACTTT.

The chain has TRBV20-1 and TRBJ1-5; no reliable D call. The V end lost 6 bases, the J end lost 4 bases, and 13 bases lay between the germline ends. The CDR3 is made up of 13 amino acids. Looked up from germline, CDR1 is DFQATT and CDR2 is SNEGSKA (reference sequence). For the CDR3, the DNA is TGCAGTGCCCAAAAGAATAGGAATCAGCCCCAGCATTTT. Translating it yields CSAQKNRNQPQHF.

For this clonotype: Since a much larger clone is just one base distant, this may be a read error. This chain uses TRBV5-1 with TRBJ1-2, with 9 bases matching TRBD1. Germline V gene lookup returns CDR1 SGHRS and CDR2 YFSETQ. CDR3 size: 13 residues. CDR3 region: CASSRDRAYDYTF. CDR3 DNA sequence: TGCGCCAGCAGCAGGGACAGGGCCTATGACTACACCTTC.

The V gene is TRBV25-1, the J gene TRBJ1-3; 10 bases line up with TRBD1. Trimming at V came to 5 bases and at J to 4 bases, leaving 8 bases not matched to a gene. The length of the CDR3 is 16 residues. Germline V gives CDR1 MGHDK, CDR2 SYGVNS. Here the CDR3 reads CASSPRQGARGNTIYF. The CDR3 coding sequence is TGTGCCAGCAGTCCCCGACAGGGGGCGAGAGGAAACACCATATATTTT.

V and J are TRBV5-1 and TRBJ1-2, with D uncertain. This CDR3 is built from 13 residues. From germline, CDR1 is SGHRS and CDR2 YFSETQ. With 0 bases removed from V and 6 bases from J, the gap between germline ends came to 9 bases. In nucleotides, the CDR3 is TGCGCCAGCAGCTTGGTTGGGATTCATGGCTACACCTTC. This translates into CASSLVGIHGYTF. Drawing the rest from reference TRBV5-1 and TRBJ1-2, the complete variable domain is KAGVTQTPRYLIKTRGQQVTLSCSPISGHRSVSWYQQTPGQGLQFLFEYFSETQRNKGNFPGRFSGRQFSNSRSEMNVSTLELGDSALYLCASSLVGIHGYTFGSGTRLTVV.